In this sample, the clone carrying this TCR beta chain turned up once. The junction departs from the called germline gene at one end, perhaps through a read error. Assay: immunoSEQ multiplex PCR; the TCRdb copy retains only in-frame clones and omits some. The repertoire holds around 250,000 clones, with around 89% as singletons. This entry belongs to a study of blood T cell repertoires in COVID-19. Study-wide context: PBMCs, B-cell-depleted T cells, or T cells provided the cDNA or gDNA that made up the material.

CDR1 KGHSH and CDR2 LQKENI come from the germline V gene. This CDR3 has 15 amino acids. V and J are TRBV18 and TRBJ2-7, with 7 bases aligning to TRBD1. Input material: PBMCs or T cells enriched from blood (not recorded which). This clonotype was sampled from a man in his fifties who had been exposed to COVID-19. The CDR3 sequence is CASSPRTGGTYEQYF. DNA of the CDR3: TGTGCCAGCTCGCCACGGACAGGCGGAACCTACGAGCAGTACTTC.